This T cell receptor (beta chain) was sequenced during a study of shared clonotypes between healthy human individuals. General study points: Sampling was confined to blood; repertoires within tissues likely differ. Donor clonotype sharing was expected to depend on sequencing depth.

Researchers divided each subset's genomic DNA evenly across several immunoSEQ plates. The sequenced material, unsorted PBMC DNA, was run on ten immunoSEQ deep assay plates. The protocol was immunoSEQ multiplex PCR, while the TCRdb copy is restricted to in-frame clones and leaves out a portion. The sample holds about 490,000 clones; more than 75% are singletons and the top ten take approximately 12%. As regards this clone: Its antigen remains unknown.

This CDR3 comprises 12 residues. Germline V gives CDR1 MGHDK, CDR2 SYGVNS. The sequence came from a middle-aged woman in good health. Some clones in this sample may be carry-over from other donors' samples. Sequencing used PBMCs. This chain uses TRBV25-1 with TRBJ2-5; maybe TRBD2 (6 bases). The DNA end favors TRBJ2-7, so the J call may be wrong. The CDR3 nucleotides read TGTGCCAGCAGTGAGGGACTCTACGAGCAGTACTTC. This encodes CASSEGLYEQYF.